These 21 T cell receptor beta chains were sequenced from one sample in a study of shared clonotypes between healthy human individuals. This table comes from immunoSEQ multiplex PCR, and its TCRdb copy is limited to in-frame clones, with some not included. The data hold some 2,000,000 clones, with approximately 96% observed a single time. Material for sequencing was naive CD4+ T cells sorted from blood. The subset denotes: CD45RA+ positively selected. All receptors come from a man younger than 30 in good health.

CDR3 nucleotide sequence: TGTGCCAGCAGTTCAGGGTTCAACACTGAAGCTTTCTTT. Its protein product is CASSSGFNTEAFF. The V and J genes are TRBV6-1 and TRBJ1-1; weak D call: TRBD1 (5 bases). CDR1 is MNHNS, CDR2 SASEGT, per germline. Trimming removed 5 bases at V and 2 bases at J, with 9 bases between. This CDR3 has 13 residues.

The chain uses TRBV5-6 and TRBJ1-2; 7 bases are shared with TRBD1. V lost 0 bases, J lost 8 bases, and 13 bases stayed unmatched. The germline V gene has CDR1 SGHDT and CDR2 YYEEEE. This CDR3 region has 16 residues. In nucleotides, the CDR3 is TGTGCCAGCAGCTTGGTGGGGACAGCCCAAGTAGGAGGCTACACCTTC. Residues: CASSLVGTAQVGGYTF.

This clone was detected once. V gene TRBV12-5 combines with J gene TRBJ2-7; no clear D. The germline V gene encodes CDR1 LGHNT and CDR2 FRNRAP. The CDR3 runs to 14 residues. V was clipped by 0 bases and J by 4 bases, with 10 bases between them. The CDR3 bases are TGTGCTAGTGGTTTGGTACCCATAATATACGAGCAGTACTTC. It codes for CASGLVPIIYEQYF.

Note on this clone: One end of the junction does not line up with germline, which may come from a read error. The chain uses TRBV5-6 and TRBJ1-2, with 11 bases fitting TRBD1. The CDR3 has 14 residues. Germline V gene sequence: CDR1 SGHDT, CDR2 YYEEEE. CDR3 nucleotides: TGTGCCAGCAGCTCCTCACCCGATCGCGGGACAGGGGGTTTC. Amino acids: CASSSSPDRGTGGF.

This clone was seen once. CDR3 region: CASAGQLLAEQFF. The CDR3, as DNA: TGCGCCAGCGCCGGACAGCTCCTGGCTGAGCAGTTCTTC. The V gene is TRBV10-1, the J gene TRBJ2-1; possibly TRBD1 for D (6 bases). V lost 8 bases and J lost 9, with 17 bases in between. This CDR3 spans 13 amino acids. The germline gives CDR1 WNHNN, CDR2 SYGVQD (reference sequence).

This clone was observed once. This sequence joins TRBV2 and TRBJ1-4; 7 nucleotides align to TRBD1. The CDR3 spans 18 residues. The J segment lost 5 bases and the V segment lost 5 bases, leaving 17 bases of the junction unmatched. Germline V gene lookup returns CDR1 SNHLY and CDR2 FYNNEI. The CDR3 loop is CASSFQRPRQGKNEKLFF. The CDR3 nucleotides are TGTGCCAGCAGTTTCCAAAGACCTAGACAGGGAAAGAATGAAAAACTGTTTTTT.

The rearrangement uses TRBV30 and TRBJ2-3, with D unclear. CDR3 length equals 14 residues. Germline CDR1 GTSNPN, CDR2 SVGIG (reference sequence). V lost 2 bases, J lost 2 bases, and 11 bases lay in between. Written as DNA, the CDR3 is TGTGCCTGGAGTTTCAACTTGCACACAGATACGCAGTATTTT. Translation gives CAWSFNLHTDTQYF.

This rearrangement joins TRBV9 to TRBJ1-4, with D possibly matching TRBD1 (6 bases). CDR3 length: 15 residues. V lost 3 bases to trimming and J lost 6 bases, with 15 bases between them. CDR1 is SGDLS, CDR2 YYNGEE, per germline. CDR3 coding DNA: TGTGCCAGCAGCGAGTTCTCGGGGGCTGATGAAAAACTGTTTTTT. Translating it yields CASSEFSGADEKLFF.

On this clone itself: In the same sample, other DNA sequences code for this CDR3. The V gene is TRBV6-5, the J gene TRBJ2-7; the match to TRBD1 covers 8 bases. V was clipped by 6 bases and J by 5 bases; unmatched bases: 6. The CDR3 covers 13 residues. The germline gives CDR1 MNHEY, CDR2 SVGAGI. CDR3 sequence reads: CASSRDRGHEQYF. The DNA of the CDR3 is TGTGCCAGCAGCCGAGACAGGGGCCACGAGCAGTACTTC.

The chain is built from TRBV11-2 and TRBJ2-7; D unresolved. CDR1 and CDR2 (germline): SGHAT, FQNNGV. V lost 6 bases and J 7 bases, leaving 10 bases between the germline ends. The CDR3 length is 11 residues. The CDR3 here is CASRDGREQYF. The CDR3 coding sequence is TGTGCCAGCAGGGATGGGCGGGAGCAGTACTTC.

The chain links TRBV4-3 to TRBJ2-3; 7 bases align to TRBD2. The V gene end was trimmed by 2 bases and the J gene end by 2 bases; junction bases not matched to a gene: 7. CDR1 is LGHNA, CDR2 YSLEER, per germline. The CDR3 sequence is 16 residues long. CDR3 nucleotides: TGCGCCAGCAGCCAATATCCAGCGGGGACCACAGATACGCAGTATTTT. This gives the protein CASSQYPAGTTDTQYF.

This chain connects TRBV27 to TRBJ2-7; weak D call: TRBD2 (5 bases). This CDR3 region has 18 residues. V was shortened by 5 bases and J by 0 bases, with 23 bases between the two germline ends. Per the germline V gene, CDR1 is MNHEY and CDR2 is SMNVEV (reference sequence). Here the CDR3 reads CASSVRGSAFRPSYEQYF. Here the CDR3 DNA reads TGTGCCAGCAGTGTCCGGGGTAGCGCATTCCGACCCTCCTACGAGCAGTACTTC.

The chain joins TRBV5-6 to TRBJ1-2; the D gene is possibly TRBD1 (5 bases). The CDR3 sequence is 13 residues long. Germline V lookup: CDR1 SGHDT, CDR2 YYEEEE. Trimming pared 6 bases from V and 8 bases from J, leaving 17 bases between. The CDR3 DNA sequence: TGTGCCAGCACTCGGGCAGGGAGTTCGGGCTACACCTTC. Protein product: CASTRAGSSGYTF.

This chain uses TRBV10-3 with TRBJ1-1; D remains unclear. There are 14 residues in the CDR3. V was shortened by 6 bases and J by 4 bases, with 15 bases between the two germline ends. CDR1 is ENHRY and CDR2 is SYGVKD in the germline V gene. The chain's CDR3 is CAIRSMDLSTEAFF. Here the CDR3 DNA reads TGTGCCATCAGATCTATGGACTTGAGCACTGAAGCTTTCTTT.

CDR3 region: CASSGPDWSTEAFF. The DNA for the CDR3 is TGTGCCAGTAGTGGCCCGGACTGGAGCACTGAAGCTTTCTTT. The chain links TRBV19 to TRBJ1-1; no reliable D call. The CDR3 spans 14 residues. V shed 5 bases and J shed 4 bases, with 14 bases lying between them. The germline V gene has CDR1 LNHDA and CDR2 SQIVND (reference sequence).

The genes are TRBV4-1 and TRBJ2-3, with 16 bases identical to TRBD2. The germline V gene has CDR1 MGHRA and CDR2 YSYEKL. The CDR3 has 18 residues. J gave up 4 bases and V 3 bases, and 7 bases lay outside the gene matches. The CDR3 region is CASSQGTSGRASADTQYF. CDR3 nucleotide sequence: TGCGCCAGCAGCCAGGGGACTAGCGGGAGGGCCTCGGCAGATACGCAGTATTTT.

This rearrangement joins TRBV10-3 to TRBJ1-4; D remains ambiguous. This CDR3 has 12 residues. V gave up 3 bases and J gave up 4 bases, with 3 bases separating them. The germline V gene encodes CDR1 ENHRY and CDR2 SYGVKD. As DNA, the CDR3 is TGTGCCATCAGTGATCATAATGAAAAACTGTTTTTT. Protein: CAISDHNEKLFF.

The chain combines TRBV11-2 with TRBJ2-1, with TRBD2 matching over 9 bases. V was pared by 3 bases and J by 7 bases, with 19 bases of the junction left unmatched. The germline gives CDR1 SGHAT, CDR2 FQNNGV. This CDR3 is 19 amino acids long. The CDR3 loop is CASSFRRTSVTSRRNEQFF. The CDR3 DNA sequence: TGTGCCAGCAGCTTTCGTCGGACTAGCGTAACCTCCAGGAGGAATGAGCAGTTCTTC.

V is TRBV2 and J is TRBJ1-1; a weak D match, TRBD1 (5 bases). Germline loops: CDR1 SNHLY, CDR2 FYNNEI. V lost 7 bases and J lost 6, with 12 bases in between. This CDR3 region has 12 residues. The CDR3 DNA is TGTGCCAGCAACCCCATGGGGGCTGAAGCTTTCTTT. Protein: CASNPMGAEAFF.

This clone was observed once. This sequence joins TRBV7-9 and TRBJ1-3, with 7 bases matching TRBD1. V trimming: 2 bases; J trimming: 2 bases; junction bases outside the gene matches: 6. Germline assignment: CDR1 SEHNR and CDR2 FQNEAQ (reference sequence). The CDR3 consists of 16 residues. CDR3 residues: CASSLSLDRAGNTIYF. DNA of the CDR3: TGTGCCAGCAGCTTATCTCTTGACAGGGCTGGAAACACCATATATTTT. The entire variable domain, with the rest obtained from reference TRBV7-9 and TRBJ1-3, is as follows: DTGVSQNPRHKITKRGQNVTFRCDPISEHNRLYWYRQTLGQGPEFLTYFQNEAQLEKSRLLSDRFSAERPKGSFSTLEIQRTEQGDSAMYLCASSLSLDRAGNTIYFGEGSWLTVV.

The chain combines TRBV7-2 with TRBJ1-1; D not resolved. Per the germline V gene, CDR1 is SGHTA and CDR2 is FQGNSA. This CDR3 comprises 14 residues. V was shortened by 3 bases and J by 1 base, with 9 bases between the two germline ends. The CDR3 loop is CASSFLGRNTEAFF. The CDR3 region has the DNA TGTGCCAGCAGCTTCCTAGGACGGAACACTGAAGCTTTCTTT.